Detailed here is one TCR beta chain. It has no known antigen specificity. No base-level quality is on record; no much larger clone is a single base apart. Library preparation used the immunoSEQ multiplex PCR assay. A mixture of 60 forward primers for TCR Vbeta segments and 13 reverse primers for TCR Jbeta segments was used in the multiplex PCR. Amplification of the CDR3 region of rearranged TCR beta genes was performed with a multiplex PCR assay on genomic DNA. The Illumina HiSeq System was used to sequence the amplified TCR beta libraries as 87-base-pair reads. The study's processing was this. A later analysis tallied roughly 76 million unique TCR beta chains across the approximately 670 repertoires, and around 12 million of those chains were shared by two or more donors. A nearest-neighbor algorithm error-corrected the raw reads and collapsed the reads into unique sequences, merging closely related sequences to remove PCR and sequencing errors. To assign V, D and J gene segments, CDR3 sequences were aligned to IMGT reference sequences. For a sequence to be retained, at least a six-nucleotide match to both a V gene segment and a J gene segment was required. A rearrangement counted as productive if the CDR3 had no stop codons and remained in frame with V and J, and every other rearrangement counted as non-productive. CDR3 was defined by IMGT convention, running from the second conserved V-encoded cysteine to the conserved J-encoded phenylalanine. The earlier analysis of some 550 of the donors excluded any sequence lacking an unambiguous match to a single V gene segment. An earlier analysis of 587 of the donors called V segments functional above 56.7% productive rearrangements and segregating when the between-donor standard deviation exceeded 5%. A statistical classification framework was built for diagnosing cytomegalovirus status from the catalog of TCR beta chain sequences. In a later analysis, V and J genes were assigned by comparing TCR nucleotide sequences against IMGT/GENE-DB human TR gene sequences. A later analysis assigned CDR3 sequences and most-parsimonious VDJ recombination scenarios with the TCRdist pipeline. A later analysis defined each TCR beta chain by its CDR3 amino acid sequence plus V-gene family, and excluded reads lacking a unique V-gene family. A later analysis removed 550 to 700 highly shared, low-generation-probability nucleotide sequences to deal with suspected cross-contamination and a sequencing artifact. A later analysis calculated a clonal expansion index for each public chain from normalized within-repertoire ranks of inferred template counts. In a later analysis, generation probabilities were computed with a VDJ recombination model fitted to out-of-frame rearrangements, and the resulting probabilities were checked against IGoR. In a later analysis, TCR-TCR, TCR-HLA and TCR-CMV co-occurrence was scored with hypergeometric tests, and a repertoire-size bias correction was applied to TCR pairs. False discovery rates were estimated in a later analysis by permuting HLA or CMV assignments 20 times. In a later analysis, co-occurring TCRs were grouped using DBSCAN, with TCRdist sequence similarity added in when clustering inside HLA-allele-positive subsets. For co-occurrence clustering, repertoires with fewer than 30,000 or more than 120,000 public chains were excluded, along with five repertoires with anomalous nucleotide sharing. In its TCRdb copy, this immuneACCESS table keeps in-frame sequences only and misses some clones. Where compared with another copy, unresolved V genes explain less than half of these, and the others have no known cause. The V and J calls and clone size are taken from that table; D and trimming were inferred from the DNA. For this sample the table gives around 120,000 clones, of which 60% to 85% were detected only once. Of the sample, less than 4% falls within the top ten clones.

These data belong to a study of cytomegalovirus exposure and HLA in healthy donors (dated by TCRdb to about 2017). The study in broad terms: In an earlier analysis of about 560 of the donors, less than 350 Gb of sequence data and some 100 million unique TCR beta sequences from 180 million or so T cells were reported. Roughly 300 gigabases of sequencing data and some 85 million unique TCR sequences were included in an early release covering roughly 700 HLA-typed donors. Of the 398 genotyped donors, around 81% fell in the genetic ancestry cluster associated with self-reported Caucasian donors. The aim of the study was to test whether cataloging public T cell receptors could identify signatures of past pathogen exposure. The study used immunosequencing to profile the T cell repertoires of hundreds of subjects and linked those repertoires to cytomegalovirus serostatus. Besides the first cohort of approximately 710 subjects, a separate validation cohort made up of 120 different subjects was used. The study combined high-throughput TCR immunosequencing, statistical association of individual TCRs with disease status, and machine learning to predict cytomegalovirus infection status. A later analysis re-analyzed previously published TCR beta repertoires from hundreds of donors and added high-resolution HLA genotyping to study TCR occurrence patterns. The later analysis used no new phenotypic data to find candidate immune exposures, relying instead on TCR beta sequences and their occurrence across donors. In an earlier analysis of several hundred of the donors, high-throughput TCR beta sequencing was used to judge whether each TCR beta V gene segment behaved as functional or pseudogenic. Donor age, sex, ethnicity and CMV serostatus were compiled together with the repertoire data. Genome-wide SNP genotypes for about 55% of the roughly 670 donors were used in a later genetic analysis, which treated that subset as a discovery cohort. All discovery cohort repertoires had been generated using a single sequencing platform. HLA typing included class I and class II loci at four-digit resolution. Typing coverage varied by locus: 629-630 donors for A, B, C, DRB1 and DQB1; some 520 for DQA1; about 570 for DPA1; 450 to 480 for DPB1. Roughly five DR-DQ haplotypes were handled as single units for association and clustering, since linkage in the cohort was strong. Among 398 genotyped donors of the cohort, an average of around 240,000 unique TCR beta nucleotide sequences were sequenced per donor, roughly 20% of them non-productive. General study outcomes and caveats: HLA typing was unavailable for some donors at each locus, so association tests used only the typed subset. Only TCR beta chains were sequenced in this cohort, and the absence of alpha or paired-chain data limited detectable features. Sequencing depth was assumed to be roughly uniform across donors in the presence/absence analyses, though that assumption may not hold. A further reported finding was that TCR beta sequences accurately predicted the HLA-A and HLA-B alleles for most subjects in the first cohort. Roughly 15 rarely observed V segments, including chromosome 9 orphons, were excluded from the earlier analysis of some 590 of the donors because counts were too low. V-gene and J-gene trimming of TCR beta chains was associated with a missense DCLRE1C variant in a later genetic analysis, and the association was replicated in an independent cohort. In an earlier analysis of about 540 of the donors, most TCR beta V segments were observed in productive rearrangements about 87% or about 30% of the time, broadly matching IMGT annotations. A later analysis found that most CMV-associated TCR beta chains appeared HLA-restricted, with HLA associations seemingly driven largely by CMV exposure. In a later genetic analysis, fewer N-insertions in productive TCRs were reported among donors in an Asian-associated ancestry cluster than the roughly 640-donor mean. A cluster of highly shared sequence variants was judged likely to represent a technical artifact of the sequencing pipeline. A total of about 150 TCR beta chains were listed by the study as associated with cytomegalovirus. According to the authors, the approach could potentially be generalized to other disease states and immunological phenotypes. Strong co-occurrence of HLA alleles, especially DR and DQ, made assigning TCR associations to individual alleles difficult. CMV serostatus was the only immune exposure information available for the cohort. In a later analysis, several top co-occurrence clusters were reported to appear linked to parvovirus B19, influenza, CMV and Epstein-Barr virus. Three of the identified cytomegalovirus-associated TCR beta chains were confirmed in vitro to be specific for cytomegalovirus antigens. A later analysis found that HLA-associated TCR beta chains were more clonally expanded and had lower generation probabilities than equally common non-associated chains. According to a later analysis, TCR association rates differed among HLA loci, with DRB1 alleles showing the most associated TCRs and HLA-C alleles showing the fewest. The 87-base-pair reads could not distinguish some IMGT-functional V segments, including TRBV6-2 and TRBV6-3, so those segments were excluded. Most TCR sequences were seen in very few donors, while some public TCRs were found in many individuals. Cytomegalovirus status was reported to be diagnosed by the classifier with high specificity and sensitivity in both the original and validation cohorts. Linkage disequilibrium might explain the correlated functional status among segregating V segments, but an unknown experimental factor could not be excluded. At a false discovery rate of 0.05, a later analysis linked around 17,000 TCR beta sequences to specific HLA alleles.

The cohort consisted of 666 healthy bone marrow donors. Cohort members were all nominally healthy when sampled, although unrecorded immune exposures were likely present. The donor was CMV seropositive and was included in the group of 250 to 300 seropositive cohort members. Each donor provided a peripheral blood sample, and peripheral blood mononuclear cells were used for TCR beta sequencing. Genomic DNA was extracted from the blood cell samples with the Qiagen DNeasy Blood Extraction Kit. CDR1 and CDR2 are read off the germline V gene as MGHDK and SYGVNS. The CDR3 holds 17 amino acids from the cysteine to the phenylalanine. Only the CDR3 DNA stays, 51 bases, in frame from base 1. Relative to germline, V is missing 0 bases and J is missing 3 bases, with 10 bases of the junction outside any gene match.

This clonotype was obtained from a woman in her thirties in good health and CMV-seropositive. The source material was PBMCs. The chain links TRBV25-1 with TRBJ1-1, with TRBD1 matching 7 junction bases. The DNA is as follows: TGTGCCAGCAGTGAATATAGGGGGCAGGGGAGGTACACTGAAGCTTTCTTT. The translation is CASSEYRGQGRYTEAFF.